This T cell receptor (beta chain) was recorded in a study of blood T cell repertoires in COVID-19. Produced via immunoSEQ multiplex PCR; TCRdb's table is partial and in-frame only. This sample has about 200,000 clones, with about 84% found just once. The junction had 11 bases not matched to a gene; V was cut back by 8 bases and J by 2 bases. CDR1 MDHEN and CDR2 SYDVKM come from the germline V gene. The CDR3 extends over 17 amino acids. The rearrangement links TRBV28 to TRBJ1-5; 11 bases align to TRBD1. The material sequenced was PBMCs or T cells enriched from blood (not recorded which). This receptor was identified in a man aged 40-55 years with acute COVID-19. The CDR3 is CASRPGTGGLGNQPQHF. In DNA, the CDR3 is TGTGCCAGCCGGCCCGGGACAGGGGGTTTGGGCAATCAGCCCCAGCATTTT.